This T cell receptor beta chain was found in a study of Tregs in tolerant kidney transplant recipients. Study-level information: Recipients received nonmyeloablative bone marrow transplants from related graft donors, with transient mixed chimerism. Study-level results: Validation in larger populations is needed because few patients were studied. The most relevant donor-specific Treg TCRbeta repertoire apparently came from expansion with activated donor B cells.

For this clone: Its matching antigen is unknown. The read terminates 3 residues ahead of where the CDR3 ends, so the germline J gene completes it.

TCRdb's copy holds only in-frame clones and misses some; the assay was immunoSEQ multiplex PCR. This sample's table has approximately 31,000 clones. Per the germline V gene, CDR1 is GTSNPN and CDR2 is SVGIG (reference sequence). The CDR3 runs to 13 residues. Deletions cut 7 bases from V and 0 bases from J, with 13 bases between. The source was CD8+ T cells from blood, collected before the transplant. J is TRBJ2-7 and V is TRBV30; no firm D call. The source of this sequence is a human donor who received a combined kidney and bone marrow transplant. This CDR3 is CASRGSPSYEQYF. The sequenced part of the CDR3 DNA is TGTGCCTCCCGCGGCAGTCCCTCCTACGAG.